This TCR beta chain was found in a study of human T cells and chemical hapten exposure. V lost 4 bases and J lost 6, with 10 bases in between. This CDR3 comprises 12 residues. Looked up from germline, CDR1 is SQVTM and CDR2 is ANQGSEA. This clonotype came up a few times. As to time point: patch test 1, 2 weeks after DPC sensitization. The sample's treatment: therapeutic diphenylcyclopropenone sensitization with weekly scalp DPC. Unfractionated whole blood was the source of the extracted total RNA. Investigators collected blood before applying each patch test. Participating donors were patients with alopecia, aged 18 to 70 years, considered appropriate candidates for DPC. MiXCR, applied by TCRdb to the RACE reads, yields one record per CDR3 protein. The sample yields 50,000 or so distinct CDR3 sequences, 11% seen once.

The sequence was obtained from a middle-aged woman with alopecia areata. Some clones in this sample may be carry-over from other donors' samples. The sample consisted of whole blood, taken in connection with sensitization to the hapten diphenylcyclopropenone (DPC). This rearrangement joins TRBV29-1 to TRBJ1-5; D unresolved. CDR3 sequence reads: CSVGAEGQPQHF. CDR3 DNA sequence: TGCAGCGTTGGAGCTGAGGGTCAGCCCCAGCATTTT.